The 19 T cell receptor beta chains below were found in one sample sequenced in a study of T cell responses to AZD1222 COVID-19 vaccine. Profiling relied on immunoSEQ multiplex PCR, and the TCRdb table lists in-frame clones only, not all of them. This sample has approximately 150,000 clones; around 87% occur once, and the top ten carry 2% to 3%. The sample consisted of peripheral blood, taken on day 0 of AZD1222 vaccination. The receptor set was obtained from an adult in good health.

This clone was recorded a few times. This chain uses TRBV30 with TRBJ2-2; D remains ambiguous. Trimming removed 5 bases at V and 0 bases at J, with 4 bases between. The CDR3 runs to 12 residues. Germline V gene data show CDR1 as GTSNPN and CDR2 as SVGIG (reference sequence). The CDR3 spells CAWGTNTGELFF. Written as DNA, the CDR3 is TGTGCCTGGGGGACGAACACCGGGGAGCTGTTTTTT.

The V and J genes are TRBV7-9 and TRBJ1-1, with 9 bases matching TRBD1. CDR1 and CDR2 from the germline V gene are SEHNR and FQNEAQ (reference sequence). The CDR3 has 13 amino acids. Trimming cost V 1 base and J 11 bases; bases outside gene matches: 5. CDR3 amino acids: CASSLEQGARAFF. CDR3 in DNA: TGTGCCAGCAGCTTAGAACAGGGGGCGCGGGCTTTCTTT.

This sequence joins TRBV19 and TRBJ2-1; no definite D call. The CDR3 is made up of 11 amino acids. V was cut by 8 bases and J by 9 bases, with 11 bases left in between. The germline V gene encodes CDR1 LNHDA and CDR2 SQIVND (reference sequence). CDR3 sequence reads: CASGFTAEQFF. In DNA form, the CDR3 reads TGTGCCAGTGGTTTTACAGCTGAGCAGTTCTTC.

The rearrangement joins TRBV30 to TRBJ2-2; 15 positions agree with TRBD2. CDR3 length: 17 residues. The V gene's germline CDR1 is GTSNPN and CDR2 SVGIG (reference sequence). V was pared by 1 base and J by 8 bases, with 8 bases of the junction left unmatched. The CDR3 reads CAWSGRTSGRAGGELFF. Written as DNA, the CDR3 is TGTGCCTGGAGTGGCCGGACTAGCGGGAGGGCCGGGGGGGAGCTGTTTTTT.

This clone showed up just once. The rearrangement links TRBV7-9 to TRBJ2-2; D is possibly TRBD2 (5 bases). Trimming removed 4 bases from V and 4 bases from J, with 7 bases in between. The CDR3 is made up of 13 amino acids. Per the germline V gene, CDR1 is SEHNR and CDR2 is FQNEAQ (reference sequence). The CDR3 spells CASSYSATGELFF. CDR3 DNA sequence: TGTGCCAGCAGCTATAGCGCCACCGGGGAGCTGTTTTTT.

This clone has just one count. This chain joins TRBV24-1 and TRBJ1-2; D remains ambiguous. The CDR3 is 13 amino acids. The V end was cut by 4 bases, the J end by 0 bases, with 5 bases between. Germline CDR1 is KGHDR and CDR2 is SFDVKD. CDR3 amino acids: CATSEHANYGYTF. Written as DNA, the CDR3 is TGTGCCACCAGTGAACATGCTAACTATGGCTACACCTTC.

The V gene is TRBV5-1, the J gene TRBJ2-1; the match to TRBD2 covers 12 bases. The CDR3 length is 15 residues. Germline V CDR1 and CDR2: SGHRS, YFSETQ. The junction had 5 bases not matched to a gene; V was cut back by 0 bases and J by 10 bases. Written as DNA, the CDR3 is TGCGCCAGCAGCTTGGAGAGGCTAGCGGGAGGGGAGCAGTTCTTC. It yields the protein CASSLERLAGGEQFF.

The chain has TRBV29-1 and TRBJ1-2, with 9 bases identical to TRBD1. CDR3 length: 15 residues. Germline CDR1 reads SQVTM; CDR2 reads ANQGSEA. Losses at the gene ends were 4 bases for V and 5 bases for J; bases not matched to a gene: 11. The CDR3 sequence: CSVGTGEGVYYGYTF. DNA for the CDR3: TGCAGCGTTGGGACAGGGGAAGGGGTCTATTATGGCTACACCTTC.

J is TRBJ2-5 and V is TRBV2; 9 positions match TRBD2. Trimming took 7 bases from V and 4 from J; bases not matched to a gene: 10. The CDR3 runs 15 residues. CDR1 SNHLY and CDR2 FYNNEI come from the germline V gene. Here the CDR3 reads CASTPQGLARETQYF. CDR3 sequence (DNA): TGTGCCAGCACCCCGCAGGGACTAGCCCGAGAGACCCAGTACTTC.

This clone was picked up one time. The chain employs TRBV27 and TRBJ2-2; D ambiguous. Germline values: CDR1 MNHEY, CDR2 SMNVEV (reference sequence). The CDR3 is 15 residues long. V was clipped by 5 bases and J by 0 bases, with 10 bases between them. The CDR3 reads CASSTPYSNTGELFF. The CDR3 nucleotides read TGTGCCAGCAGTACCCCTTACTCGAACACCGGGGAGCTGTTTTTT.

The chain combines TRBV7-3 with TRBJ2-3; D is undetermined. Per germline, CDR1 SGHTA and CDR2 FQGTGA. Trimming cost V 4 bases and J 7 bases, with 12 bases left between them. This CDR3 is 13 amino acids long. CDR3 nucleotide sequence: TGTGCCAGCAGCTCATCTCCCCAGAATACGCAGTATTTT. This gives the protein CASSSSPQNTQYF.

The chain carries TRBV6-6 and TRBJ1-3, with 9 bases that match TRBD1. V lost 6 bases and J lost 4; bases outside the gene matches: 10. The CDR3 has 16 amino acids. Germline V gives CDR1 MNHNY, CDR2 SVGAGI (reference sequence). CDR3 in DNA: TGTGCCAGCAGGGGACAGGGAGGACGGTCAGGAAACACCATATATTTT. It encodes CASRGQGGRSGNTIYF.

The chain employs TRBV6-5 and TRBJ2-6, with no clear D. The germline V gene has CDR1 MNHEY and CDR2 SVGAGI. V lost 8 bases and J lost 4, with 12 bases in between. This CDR3 has 14 amino acids. The CDR3: CASLELSGANVLTF. The CDR3 DNA reads as TGTGCCAGCCTCGAGCTTTCGGGGGCCAACGTCCTGACTTTC.

As DNA, the CDR3 is TGTGCCAGCTCGTGGACGAGGAACACCGGGGAGCTGTTTTTT. Encoded protein: CASSWTRNTGELFF. The rearrangement uses TRBV18 and TRBJ2-2; no clear D. Germline V gives CDR1 KGHSH, CDR2 LQKENI. The CDR3 has 14 residues. V was shortened by 6 bases and J by 1 base, with 9 bases between the two germline ends.

The rearrangement joins TRBV4-2 to TRBJ1-2; 7 positions agree with TRBD1. CDR1 and CDR2 from the germline V gene are LGHNA and YNFKEQ. Unmatched junction bases numbered 8, after V lost 1 base and J lost 3 bases. This CDR3 has 16 amino acids. CDR3 sequence (DNA): TGTGCCAGCAGCCAAGCTTCCAGGGGGGGTCACTATGGCTACACCTTC. Translating gives CASSQASRGGHYGYTF.

The rearrangement uses TRBV5-1 and TRBJ1-2; TRBD1 matches 9 bases. The germline V gene encodes CDR1 SGHRS and CDR2 YFSETQ. V dropped 4 bases and J dropped 4; count of bases not matched to a gene: 11. This CDR3 has 16 amino acids. The CDR3 loop is CASSTGQGVLSYGYTF. The DNA of the CDR3 is TGCGCCAGCAGCACGGGACAGGGAGTTTTAAGCTATGGCTACACCTTC.

The V call is TRBV19, the J call TRBJ1-5, with D uncertain. The germline V and J ends were trimmed by 4 bases and 4 bases, with 11 bases remaining between them. Germline V gene sequence: CDR1 LNHDA, CDR2 SQIVND (reference sequence). CDR3 size: 14 residues. CDR3 sequence (DNA): TGTGCCAGTAGTAGCCGGCAGATGAATCAGCCCCAGCATTTT. The encoded protein is CASSSRQMNQPQHF.

The rearrangement uses TRBV4-1 and TRBJ2-5; D uncertain. The CDR3 loop spans 14 amino acids. Trimming took off 6 bases at V and 2 bases at J, with 13 bases between the two ends. CDR1 and CDR2 from the germline V gene are MGHRA and YSYEKL. In DNA, the CDR3 is TGCGCCAGCAGTCTTGGACGGATGCAAGAGACCCAGTACTTC. Amino acids: CASSLGRMQETQYF.

The rearrangement links TRBV19 to TRBJ1-2, with D possibly matching TRBD1 (6 bases). Per the germline V gene, CDR1 is LNHDA and CDR2 is SQIVND (reference sequence). The V gene lost 6 bases and the J gene lost 3 bases, with 20 bases spanning the gap. The CDR3 length is 16 residues. This CDR3 reads CASSPGVWGRDYGYTF. CDR3 nucleotide sequence: TGTGCCAGTAGCCCGGGTGTTTGGGGGCGCGACTATGGCTACACCTTC.